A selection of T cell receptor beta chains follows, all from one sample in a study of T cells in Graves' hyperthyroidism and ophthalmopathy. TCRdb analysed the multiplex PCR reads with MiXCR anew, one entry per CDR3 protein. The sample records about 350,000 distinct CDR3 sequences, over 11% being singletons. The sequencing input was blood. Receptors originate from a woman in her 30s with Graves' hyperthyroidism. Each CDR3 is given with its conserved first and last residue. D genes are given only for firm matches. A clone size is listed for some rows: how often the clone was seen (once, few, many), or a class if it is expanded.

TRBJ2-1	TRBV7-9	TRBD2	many	TGTGCCAGCAGCTCCTGGTTAGCGGGAGGGCCTAGTGAGCAGTTCTTC	CASSSWLAGGPSEQFF
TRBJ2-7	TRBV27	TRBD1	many	TGTGCCAGCAGTTCCAGGACAGGGGGCAACTACGAGCAGTACTTC	CASSSRTGGNYEQYF
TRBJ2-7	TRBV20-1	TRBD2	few	TGCAGTGCTAGAGATCGGCGGGAGGGAAAAGGGGAGCAGTACTTC	CSARDRREGKGEQYF
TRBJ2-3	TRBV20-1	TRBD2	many	TGCAGTGCAACCGGGACTAGTGCTGGGGGTACGCAGTATTTT	CSATGTSAGGTQYF
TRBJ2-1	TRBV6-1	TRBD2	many	TGTGCCAGCAGTGGAGCACTAGCGGCTGAGCAGTTCTTC	CASSGALAAEQFF
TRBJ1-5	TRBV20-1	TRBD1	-	TGCAGTGCTAGGATAAACAGGGGCGGAAAACAGCCCCAGCATTTT	CSARINRGGKQPQHF
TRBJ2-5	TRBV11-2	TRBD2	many	TGTGCCAGCAGCACCGGACTAGATATGGAGACCCAGTACTTC	CASSTGLDMETQYF
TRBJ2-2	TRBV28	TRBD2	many	TGTGCCAGCAGTCTCCGACTAGCCCCCGGGGAGCTGTTTTTT	CASSLRLAPGELFF
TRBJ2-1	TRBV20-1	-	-	TGCAGTGCTAGTAAGGCGGCCGATGAGCAGTTCTTC	CSASKAADEQFF
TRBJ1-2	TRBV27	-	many	TGTGCCAGCAGTTTAGCGAAGGGGATACATGAACAAAACTATGGCTACACCTTC	CASSLAKGIHEQNYGYTF
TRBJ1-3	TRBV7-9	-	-	TGTGCCAGCAGCTTAGGTTTGGGGCCTTCTGGAAACACCATATATTTT	CASSLGLGPSGNTIYF
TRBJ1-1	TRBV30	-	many	TGTGCCTGGAGTGTAACGGGCACTGAAGCTTTCTTT	CAWSVTGTEAFF
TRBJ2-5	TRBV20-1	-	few	TGCAGTGCTAGTTTCGGGCTAGCTAAACCCCAACAAGAGACCCAGTACTTC	CSASFGLAKPQQETQYF
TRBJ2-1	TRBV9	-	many	TGCGCCAGCAGCGTAGGGAGAGACAATGAGCAGTTCTTC	CASSVGRDNEQFF
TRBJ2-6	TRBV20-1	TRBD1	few	TGCAGTGCTAGTGGACAGGCTGGGGCCAACGTCCTGACTTTC	CSASGQAGANVLTF
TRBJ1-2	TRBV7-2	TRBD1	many	TGTGCCAGCAGCTCCCTTTTCTATACTACAGGGGTGGATGGCTACACCTTC	CASSSLFYTTGVDGYTF
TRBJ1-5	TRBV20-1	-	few	TGCAGTGCCAGTGGGGTGACGGGCAATCAGCCCCAGCATTTT	CSASGVTGNQPQHF
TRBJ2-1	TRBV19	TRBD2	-	TGTGCCAGTATCCCGACTAGCGGGGGCAATGAGCAGTTCTTC	CASIPTSGGNEQFF
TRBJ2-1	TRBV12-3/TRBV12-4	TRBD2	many	TGTGCCAGCAGAACTACTCCCCGGGACTACCAGTTCCCGGAGCAGTTCTTC	CASRTTPRDYQFPEQFF
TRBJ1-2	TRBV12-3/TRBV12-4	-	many	TGTGCCAGCAGCCCCCGGGGGGTGCTTGGCTACACCTTC	CASSPRGVLGYTF
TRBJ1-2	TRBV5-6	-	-	TGTGCCAGCAGCTTTCTACAGGAATATTTCGACACCTTC	CASSFLQEYFDTF
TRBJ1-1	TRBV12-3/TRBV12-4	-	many	TGTGCCAGCAGCGGACATCTGGGCACTGAAGCTTTCTTT	CASSGHLGTEAFF
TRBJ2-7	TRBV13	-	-	TGTGCCAGCAGCCACGGGCCTAGAGACTCCTACGAGCAGTACTTC	CASSHGPRDSYEQYF
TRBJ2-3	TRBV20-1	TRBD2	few	TGCAGTGCGGGCCCCCTAGCGGGAGGGCCCCGGTATTTT	CSAGPLAGGPRYF
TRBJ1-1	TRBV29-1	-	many	TGCAGCGTTGTCTTACGAGCCCGGAACACTGAAGCTTTCTTT	CSVVLRARNTEAFF
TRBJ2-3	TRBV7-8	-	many	TGTGCCAGCAGCCAAAGGGGGAATCGGAGAGATACGCAGTATTTT	CASSQRGNRRDTQYF
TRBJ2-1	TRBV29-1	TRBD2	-	TGCAGCGTTGAAGAGCAGGACGGGAGGGCCCCCTACAATGAGCAGTTCTTC	CSVEEQDGRAPYNEQFF
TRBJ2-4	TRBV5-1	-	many	TGCGCCAGCGGGACGGGCGGAAACATTCAGTACTTC	CASGTGGNIQYF
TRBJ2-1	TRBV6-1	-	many	TGTGCCAGCAGTACCATTGGGACCGCCAATGAGCAGTTCTTC	CASSTIGTANEQFF
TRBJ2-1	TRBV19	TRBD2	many	TGTGCCAGACCTAGCGGGAGTCCCCTAAGGAATGAGCAGTTCTTC	CARPSGSPLRNEQFF
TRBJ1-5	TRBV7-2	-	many	TGTGCCAGCAGCCGAACTAGTAGCAATCAGCCCCAGCATTTT	CASSRTSSNQPQHF